This T cell receptor beta chain is from a study of regulatory T cells in long-lasting Graves disease. The time point: newly diagnosed GD, antithyroid drugs for less than 3 months. There was RNA extracted from PBMCs, and the TCR library was made from it. The TCR beta library used iRepertoire HTBI primers with Arm-PCR amplification of CDR3. Via MiXCR, TCRdb re-called the multiplex PCR reads, giving one row per CDR3 protein. In the table there are 530,000 or so distinct CDR3 sequences, less than 15% of which are singletons. This CDR3 is built from 11 residues. Germline CDR1 and CDR2: MGHDK and SYGVNS. The V segment lost 6 bases and the J segment 4 bases; nucleotides outside the gene matches: 0. In its sample, this clonotype was seen a few times. These data were likewise used in another study, on T cells in Graves' hyperthyroidism and ophthalmopathy.

The TCR was taken from a man aged 30 to 45 with Graves disease. J is TRBJ2-7 and V is TRBV25-1, with TRBD1 identical over 7 bases. This specimen was peripheral blood mononuclear cells (PBMCs), taken at new diagnosis, from a patient treated with antithyroid drugs. The CDR3, as DNA: TGTGCCAGCAGGGGACAGTACGAGCAGTACTTC. Its protein product is CASRGQYEQYF.